This T cell receptor (beta chain) was sequenced for a study of post-analysis software for immune sequencing data. Findings and limits, study-wide: Four or five TRBV segments (TRBV5-6, TRBV5-1 and TRBV20-1 among them) occurred more frequently in patients than in controls.

This clonotype was counted a few times. Its antigen is unidentified. The CDR3 loop spans 15 amino acids. The germline V and J ends were trimmed by 5 bases and 3 bases, with 16 bases remaining between them. Germline V CDR1 and CDR2: SGHTA, FQGNSA. Each TCR beta cDNA library carried unique molecular identifiers. Each batch of about 0.9 to 10 million T cells produced 400,000 to 650,000 cDNA molecules. TCRdb redid the calling of the PCR reads with MiXCR, one entry per CDR3 protein. The sample lists roughly 700,000 distinct CDR3 sequences, approximately 30% seen once, with roughly 0.53% in the top ten. The receptor's source is a girl aged 10 to 17 with multiple sclerosis. This chain uses TRBV7-2 with TRBJ2-5; D possibly corresponds to TRBD1 (6 bases). Sequences were obtained from blood. The CDR3 bases are TGTGCCAGCAGCCAGACAAGCCAGGGGAAAGAGACCCAGTACTTC. Encoded protein: CASSQTSQGKETQYF.